These 22 T cell receptor beta chains were all obtained from the same sample, sequenced in a study of T cell responses to AZD1222 COVID-19 vaccine. TCRdb's copy holds only in-frame clones and misses some; the assay was immunoSEQ multiplex PCR. The sample yields around 130,000 clones, around 94% seen once. Source: peripheral blood, taken on day 0 of AZD1222 vaccination. All receptors derive from an adult in good health.

The CDR3 is CASSPIRGRGPDTQYF. DNA for the CDR3: TGTGCCAGCAGCCCCATCCGCGGGAGGGGCCCAGATACGCAGTATTTT. The V and J genes are TRBV11-2 and TRBJ2-3; 9 positions agree with TRBD2. The CDR3 loop spans 16 amino acids. V lost 5 bases to trimming and J lost 4 bases; unmatched junction nucleotides: 10. Germline V gives CDR1 SGHAT, CDR2 FQNNGV.

The chain is built from TRBV6-5 and TRBJ2-5, with TRBD1 matching 7 bases. This CDR3 region has 13 residues. The V and J ends lost 5 bases and 1 base, in that order; junction bases with no gene match: 1. Germline-derived CDR1 and CDR2 are MNHEY and SVGAGI. CDR3 sequence: CASSRDSQETQYF. The CDR3 DNA reads as TGTGCCAGCAGTCGGGACAGCCAAGAGACCCAGTACTTC.

The chain employs TRBV27 and TRBJ2-7, with D possibly matching TRBD1 (5 bases). There are 15 residues in the CDR3. Trimming left V 4 bases short and J 7 bases short, with 20 bases between. CDR1 is MNHEY, CDR2 SMNVEV, per germline (reference sequence). The CDR3 nucleotides are TGTGCCAGCAGTTCCTTTGGGGCAGGGTATGGGGAGCAGTACTTC. The encoded protein is CASSSFGAGYGEQYF.

This chain connects TRBV11-2 to TRBJ2-1, with 7 bases lining up with TRBD2. The CDR3 is 16 residues long. Trimming took 4 bases from V and 14 from J; bases not matched to a gene: 20. Per the germline V gene, CDR1 is SGHAT and CDR2 is FQNNGV. CDR3 region: CASSYLAGRRAEVEFF. The DNA of the CDR3 is TGTGCCAGCAGCTACTTAGCGGGCCGTCGGGCTGAGGTTGAGTTCTTC.

The V gene is TRBV10-1, the J gene TRBJ2-7; no clear D. V was pared by 3 bases and J by 0 bases, with 12 bases between. The CDR3 extends over 15 amino acids. Germline V gives CDR1 WNHNN, CDR2 SYGVQD (reference sequence). CDR3 protein: CASSEYGSASYEQYF. The CDR3 DNA reads as TGCGCCAGCAGTGAATACGGGTCAGCCTCCTACGAGCAGTACTTC.

This chain connects TRBV6-5 to TRBJ2-7; 11 positions match TRBD2. V shed 5 bases, J shed 2 bases, and the junction held 2 bases outside the gene matches. CDR3 length equals 14 residues. The germline V gene has CDR1 MNHEY and CDR2 SVGAGI. The CDR3: CASSQLAGAYEQYF. Written as DNA, the CDR3 is TGTGCCAGCAGTCAACTAGCGGGGGCCTACGAGCAGTACTTC.

The V gene is TRBV12-3 or TRBV12-4, the J gene TRBJ2-3; no definite D call. With 5 bases removed from V and 4 bases from J, the gap between germline ends came to 7 bases. The CDR3 runs to 12 residues. CDR3 nucleotides: TGTGCCAGCAGTAGAGACGCAGATACGCAGTATTTT. This encodes CASSRDADTQYF.

The genes are TRBV3-1 (or the pseudogene TRBV3-2) and TRBJ1-1; D not certain. V lost 4 bases and J 4 bases, leaving 7 bases between the germline ends. There are 12 residues in the CDR3. Germline V CDR1 and CDR2: LGHDT, YNNKEL (reference sequence). DNA of the CDR3: TGTGCCAGCAGCCCCCGGGGCACTGAAGCTTTCTTT. It encodes CASSPRGTEAFF.

V is TRBV9 and J is TRBJ2-3; D not resolved. The germline V gene encodes CDR1 SGDLS and CDR2 YYNGEE. The V gene lost 0 bases and the J gene lost 1 base, with 3 bases spanning the gap. The CDR3 contains 13 residues. The CDR3 loop is CASSVGGTDTQYF. For the CDR3, the DNA is TGTGCCAGCAGCGTAGGGGGCACAGATACGCAGTATTTT.

The V gene is TRBV7-9, the J gene TRBJ1-3; D is perhaps TRBD1 (6 bases). The CDR3 is 17 amino acids. Germline lookup yields CDR1 SEHNR and CDR2 FQNEAQ (reference sequence). The V gene lost 4 bases and the J gene lost 6 bases, with 22 bases spanning the gap. CDR3 residues: CASSSPRQGREENTIYF. The CDR3 DNA is TGTGCCAGCAGCTCCCCTAGGCAGGGGCGGGAGGAAAACACCATATATTTT.

The chain joins TRBV7-9 to TRBJ2-7; 10 bases align to TRBD2. The ends lost 4 bases at V and 5 bases at J; junction bases unmatched: 2. This CDR3 comprises 13 residues. The germline gives CDR1 SEHNR, CDR2 FQNEAQ (reference sequence). CDR3: CASSSGTSDEQYF. In nucleotides, the CDR3 is TGTGCCAGCAGCTCGGGGACTAGCGACGAGCAGTACTTC.

V gene TRBV5-1 combines with J gene TRBJ2-7, with D possibly being TRBD1 (5 bases). Germline V gene data show CDR1 as SGHRS and CDR2 as YFSETQ. The CDR3 extends over 12 amino acids. V dropped 4 bases and J dropped 7 bases, with 12 bases sitting between them. CDR3 sequence reads: CASSLAGKEQYF. The DNA of the CDR3 is TGCGCCAGCAGCCTTGCAGGGAAAGAGCAGTACTTC.

This sequence joins TRBV5-8 and TRBJ1-1, with D possibly TRBD1 on 5 matching bases. Germline V CDR1 and CDR2: SGHTS, YDEGEE. Trimming removed 0 bases from V and 4 bases from J, with 13 bases in between. The CDR3 covers 15 residues. This chain's CDR3 is CASSLDRRLTTEAFF. In DNA form, the CDR3 reads TGTGCCAGCAGCTTGGACAGGAGACTGACCACTGAAGCTTTCTTT. The full variable domain, in which reference TRBV5-8 and TRBJ1-1 provide the parts outside the CDR3, is EAGVTQSPTHLIKTRGQQATLRCSPISGHTSVYWYQQALGLGLQFLLWYDEGEERNRGNFPPRFSGRQFPNYSSELNVNALELEDSALYLCASSLDRRLTTEAFFGQGTRLTVV.

The rearrangement joins TRBV3-1 (or the pseudogene TRBV3-2) to TRBJ1-2; tentative D call: TRBD1 (6 bases). This CDR3 is 17 amino acids long. Trimming removed 4 bases from V and 5 bases from J, with 23 bases in between. Germline V gene sequence: CDR1 LGHDT, CDR2 YNNKEL (reference sequence). CDR3 sequence (DNA): TGTGCCAGCAGCCGGGGGGCCTACGATCAGAGACTATATGGCTACACCTTC. Its translation is CASSRGAYDQRLYGYTF.

The V gene is TRBV24-1, the J gene TRBJ1-3, with D tentatively TRBD1 (6 bases). Trimming removed 11 bases from V and 2 bases from J, with 24 bases in between. Germline CDR1 is KGHDR and CDR2 is SFDVKD. The CDR3 runs to 17 residues. The CDR3 reads CANSMGGRKGTGNTIYF. The CDR3 DNA is TGTGCCAACTCGATGGGGGGCCGAAAGGGAACTGGAAACACCATATATTTT.

The chain recombines TRBV6-2 or TRBV6-3 with TRBJ1-5; TRBD1 might be the D (6 bases). Germline loops: CDR1 MNHEY, CDR2 SVGEGT. The CDR3 has 14 residues. With 5 bases removed from V and 7 bases from J, the gap between germline ends came to 15 bases. The CDR3 DNA follows: TGTGCCAGCAGTCCAAAGGGGGGCTGGCAGCCCCAGCATTTT. The encoded protein is CASSPKGGWQPQHF.

The table lists this clone with a count of one. The V and J genes are TRBV7-6 and TRBJ1-4, with D hard to call. Germline assignment: CDR1 SGHVS and CDR2 FNYEAQ. This CDR3 comprises 17 residues. Trimming took off 4 bases at V and 5 bases at J, with 20 bases between the two ends. CDR3 loop: CASSSTIPGRGNEKLFF. DNA of the CDR3: TGTGCCAGCAGCTCGACGATCCCCGGACGGGGAAATGAAAAACTGTTTTTT.

The V gene is TRBV10-2, the J gene TRBJ2-2, with D perhaps TRBD1 or TRBD2 (7 bases each). V was shortened by 8 bases and J by 6 bases, with 22 bases between the two germline ends. In germline, CDR1 is WSHSY, CDR2 SAAADI. There are 16 residues in the CDR3. CDR3: CASDRDGREFSGELFF. The CDR3 DNA follows: TGCGCCAGCGACAGGGACGGGCGGGAGTTTTCCGGGGAGCTGTTTTTT.

V usage is TRBV5-1 and J usage is TRBJ2-1, with 11 bases identical to TRBD2. Germline V gene sequence: CDR1 SGHRS, CDR2 YFSETQ. V trimming: 5 bases; J trimming: 5 bases; junction bases outside the gene matches: 9. This CDR3 is built from 16 residues. CDR3 in DNA: TGCGCCAGCAGATCGGGACTAGCGGAGGGAAACAATGAGCAGTTCTTC. It codes for CASRSGLAEGNNEQFF.

The chain has TRBV27 and TRBJ1-5; D unresolved. The CDR3 is 14 residues long. V lost 3 bases to trimming and J lost 5 bases, with 11 bases between them. Looked up from germline, CDR1 is MNHEY and CDR2 is SMNVEV (reference sequence). DNA for the CDR3: TGTGCCAGCAGTTTTTGGGGTGTTCATCAGCCCCAGCATTTT. It translates to CASSFWGVHQPQHF.

The J gene is TRBJ2-7, the V gene TRBV6-2 or TRBV6-3, with 8 bases matching TRBD1. This CDR3 contains 15 residues. The V gene end was trimmed by 6 bases and the J gene end by 2 bases; junction bases not matched to a gene: 9. Germline-derived CDR1 and CDR2 are MNHEY and SVGEGT. This CDR3 reads CASSRAGTGPYEQYF. The CDR3 DNA follows: TGTGCCAGCAGCCGAGCCGGGACAGGCCCCTACGAGCAGTACTTC.

V and J are TRBV2 and TRBJ2-1, with 12 bases that match TRBD2. This CDR3 region has 15 residues. V shed 8 bases, J shed 9 bases, and the junction held 11 bases outside the gene matches. Germline values: CDR1 SNHLY, CDR2 FYNNEI. CDR3 in amino acids: CASVEEGLAGSEQFF. The CDR3 DNA reads TGTGCCAGCGTGGAAGAGGGACTAGCGGGCTCTGAGCAGTTCTTC.